These 30 T cell receptor beta chains came from one sample sequenced in a study of cytomegalovirus exposure and HLA in healthy donors. PCR primers comprised 60 Vbeta and 13 Jbeta primers. Sequencing used immunoSEQ multiplex PCR; TCRdb keeps in-frame clones, though not all of them. The repertoire holds around 200,000 clones, with over 75% as singletons. What was sequenced was PBMCs. The receptors shown here come from a man aged 35-49 years in good health and CMV-seropositive.

A word on this clone: One end of the junction does not line up with germline, which may come from a read error. The genes are TRBV7-3 and TRBJ2-7; TRBD2 matches 9 bases. Looked up from germline, CDR1 is SGHTA and CDR2 is FQGTGA. CDR3 length equals 15 residues. The CDR3 nucleotides read TGTTCCAGCAGCTTAGGCGGGGGGGGTACCTACGAGCAGTACTTC. Amino acids: CSSSLGGGGTYEQYF.

The genes are TRBV27 and TRBJ2-7; 8 positions agree with TRBD1. CDR3 length: 15 amino acids. Germline CDR1 is MNHEY and CDR2 is SMNVEV (reference sequence). The V gene end was trimmed by 4 bases and the J gene end by 3 bases; junction bases not matched to a gene: 8. The CDR3 reads CASSSPGQGYYEQYF. Here the CDR3 DNA reads TGTGCCAGCAGTTCCCCCGGACAGGGATACTACGAGCAGTACTTC.

This chain links TRBV2 with TRBJ2-5; 8 nucleotides align to TRBD2. The CDR3 loop spans 13 amino acids. Germline values: CDR1 SNHLY, CDR2 FYNNEI. J was trimmed by 5 bases and V by 8 bases; bases with no gene match: 7. CDR3 region: CASFGGGWETQYF. As DNA, the CDR3 is TGTGCCAGCTTCGGGGGGGGGTGGGAGACCCAGTACTTC.

The genes are TRBV6-5 and TRBJ1-2; 7 nucleotides line up with TRBD1. After removal of 0 bases from V and 6 bases from J, the junction contained 7 bases not matched to a gene. CDR3 length: 15 amino acids. Germline V gene sequence: CDR1 MNHEY, CDR2 SVGAGI. DNA of the CDR3: TGTGCCAGCAGTTACTCCGTGACAGGGTTTCATGGCTACACCTTC. This codes for CASSYSVTGFHGYTF.

The rearrangement links TRBV30 to TRBJ2-5; 11 bases are a match to TRBD2. The length of the CDR3 is 14 residues. Per germline, CDR1 GTSNPN and CDR2 SVGIG (reference sequence). Trimming at V came to 5 bases and at J to 2 bases, leaving 4 bases not matched to a gene. The CDR3 spells CAWLIAGGQETQYF. CDR3 sequence (DNA): TGTGCCTGGCTAATAGCGGGGGGGCAAGAGACCCAGTACTTC.

The chain couples TRBV29-1 to TRBJ2-6; 11 nucleotides align to TRBD1. CDR1 SQVTM and CDR2 ANQGSEA come from the germline V gene. V gave up 6 bases and J gave up 1 base; unmatched junction bases: 2. The CDR3 contains 15 residues. CDR3: CSVGDRGSGANVLTF. The CDR3 coding sequence is TGCAGCGTGGGGGACAGGGGGTCTGGGGCCAACGTCCTGACTTTC.

The V call is TRBV9, the J call TRBJ1-1; 12 positions agree with TRBD1. Per germline, CDR1 SGDLS and CDR2 YYNGEE. The CDR3 spans 16 residues. The trim removed 4 bases at V and 4 bases at J, leaving 8 bases unmatched. The CDR3, as DNA: TGTGCCAGCAGCCCACCCGGGACAGGGGGCCTCACTGAAGCTTTCTTT. As protein: CASSPPGTGGLTEAFF.

There are a few counts of this clone. The gene calls are TRBV13 and TRBJ2-2; D is undetermined. The CDR3 is made up of 17 amino acids. Trimming cost V 7 bases and J 0 bases, with 18 bases left between them. Germline V gene sequence: CDR1 PRHDT, CDR2 FYEKMQ (reference sequence). CDR3 sequence: CASTEVRRSPNTGELFF. CDR3 coding DNA: TGTGCCAGCACCGAAGTGAGGCGGTCCCCGAACACCGGGGAGCTGTTTTTT.

The rearrangement joins TRBV30 to TRBJ1-6; 11 bases agree with TRBD1. This CDR3 comprises 17 residues. The germline V gene has CDR1 GTSNPN and CDR2 SVGIG (reference sequence). Trimming took 1 base from V and 7 from J; bases not matched to a gene: 9. The CDR3: CAWSGGQGAFRNSPLHF. DNA of the CDR3: TGTGCCTGGAGTGGAGGACAGGGGGCGTTTCGCAATTCACCCCTCCACTTT.

This clone has ten or more counts. Here the CDR3 DNA reads TGTGCCAGCAGCTCCCTAGGGACAGCCCCTGAAGCTTTCTTT. Translation gives CASSSLGTAPEAFF. The rearrangement links TRBV9 to TRBJ1-1; 7 positions match TRBD1. The CDR3 spans 14 residues. V lost 4 bases to trimming and J lost 6 bases; unmatched junction nucleotides: 9. Germline V gene sequence: CDR1 SGDLS, CDR2 YYNGEE.

Only a few counts were recorded for this clone. Other DNA sequences in this sample translate to the same CDR3. This chain uses TRBV15 with TRBJ2-5; 10 nucleotides align to TRBD1. CDR1 is LNHNV and CDR2 is YYDKDF in the germline V gene (reference sequence). This CDR3 is 15 amino acids long. Trimming removed 1 base from V and 5 bases from J; junction bases left unmatched: 4. The CDR3 sequence: CATSRGQGAGETQYF. As DNA, the CDR3 is TGTGCCACCAGCAGAGGACAGGGGGCGGGGGAGACCCAGTACTTC.

The chain combines TRBV4-3 with TRBJ2-3, with D possibly being TRBD1 (8 bases). The CDR3 consists of 15 residues. V lost 2 bases and J 6 bases, leaving 15 bases between the germline ends. CDR1 is LGHNA and CDR2 is YSLEER in the germline V gene. CDR3 in amino acids: CASSQLTGEGDTQYF. The CDR3 DNA sequence: TGCGCCAGCAGCCAATTGACAGGGGAGGGCGATACGCAGTATTTT.

V gene TRBV28 combines with J gene TRBJ2-3; 7 bases line up with TRBD1. This CDR3 spans 18 amino acids. Trimming cost V 5 bases and J 4 bases; bases outside gene matches: 18. Per the germline V gene, CDR1 is MDHEN and CDR2 is SYDVKM. The CDR3 nucleotides read TGTGCCAGCAGTCCCCTACCGTTTACAGGGGTAGACTCAGATACGCAGTATTTT. Protein product: CASSPLPFTGVDSDTQYF.

This clone was picked up a small number of times. The chain carries TRBV28 and TRBJ1-5, with D possibly TRBD1 on 6 matching bases. The germline V gene has CDR1 MDHEN and CDR2 SYDVKM. The CDR3 is made up of 15 amino acids. V lost 6 bases to trimming and J lost 4 bases, with 16 bases between them. The CDR3 is CASSPGGPGNQPQHF. CDR3 nucleotides: TGTGCCAGCAGCCCGGGGGGCCCCGGAAATCAGCCCCAGCATTTT. Looking up the rest from reference TRBV28 and TRBJ1-5 gives the full variable domain: DVKVTQSSRYLVKRTGEKVFLECVQDMDHENMFWYRQDPGLGLRLIYFSYDVKMKEKGDIPEGYSVSREKKERFSLILESASTNQTSMYLCASSPGGPGNQPQHFGDGTRLSIL.

This chain uses TRBV5-1 with TRBJ1-1; the D gene is possibly TRBD1 (5 bases). Germline loops: CDR1 SGHRS, CDR2 YFSETQ. Trimming removed 3 bases from V and 0 bases from J, with 15 bases in between. The CDR3 is 16 residues long. The CDR3 nucleotides read TGCGCCAGCAGCTCCGGGAGCGGACACCTGAACACTGAAGCTTTCTTT. It specifies CASSSGSGHLNTEAFF.

The chain has TRBV7-2 and TRBJ1-6; the D gene is possibly TRBD1 (6 bases). CDR1 SGHTA and CDR2 FQGNSA come from the germline V gene. The CDR3 extends over 16 amino acids. The ends were cut back, 5 bases at V and 10 bases at J, with 21 bases in the middle. The CDR3 reads CASSPPGGGAGSPLHF. The CDR3, as DNA: TGTGCCAGCAGCCCGCCGGGGGGGGGCGCGGGGTCACCCCTCCACTTT.

In its sample, this clone was seen a few times. The chain employs TRBV11-2 and TRBJ2-1, with a weak D call TRBD1 (6 bases). V lost 3 bases and J 10 bases, leaving 10 bases between the germline ends. The CDR3 length is 12 residues. Germline lookup yields CDR1 SGHAT and CDR2 FQNNGV. The CDR3 region is CASSFWDTEQFF. DNA of the CDR3: TGTGCCAGCAGCTTTTGGGACACCGAGCAGTTCTTC.

Written as DNA, the CDR3 is TGTGCCAGCAGCGCCAGGGGGCAGAGGACAGATACGCAGTATTTT. Encoded protein: CASSARGQRTDTQYF. V gene TRBV9 combines with J gene TRBJ2-3; 8 bases line up with TRBD1. Per germline, CDR1 SGDLS and CDR2 YYNGEE. CDR3 length: 15 residues. The ends lost 3 bases at V and 3 bases at J; junction bases unmatched: 6.

This chain links TRBV28 with TRBJ2-7; TRBD1 matches 12 bases. The CDR3 sequence is 13 residues long. J lost 4 bases, V lost 10 bases, and 5 bases had no gene match. The germline V gene has CDR1 MDHEN and CDR2 SYDVKM. The CDR3 DNA reads as TGTGCCATCGTGGGACAGGGGGCTTACGAGCAGTACTTC. As protein: CAIVGQGAYEQYF.

In its sample, this clone was seen once. The CDR3 DNA is TGTGCCAGCAGACAGACAGGTAGCTCCTACAATGAGCAGTTCTTC. Translating it yields CASRQTGSSYNEQFF. The chain carries TRBV11-1 and TRBJ2-1, with D possibly being TRBD1 (6 bases). In germline, CDR1 is SGHAT, CDR2 FQDESV (reference sequence). Trimming took 6 bases from V and 0 from J, leaving 12 bases between them. CDR3 size: 15 residues.

This clone has more than one count but fewer than ten. The V and J genes are TRBV7-9 and TRBJ2-1; 9 nucleotides agree with TRBD1. The trim removed 5 bases at V and 4 bases at J, leaving 12 bases unmatched. This CDR3 is 17 amino acids long. Germline V gene sequence: CDR1 SEHNR, CDR2 FQNEAQ (reference sequence). CDR3 DNA: TGTGCCAGCAGCCCCCCCATAGACAGGGGGTTGTACAATGAGCAGTTCTTC. It codes for CASSPPIDRGLYNEQFF. The full variable domain, with the rest looked up from reference TRBV7-9 and TRBJ2-1, is DTGVSQNPRHKITKRGQNVTFRCDPISEHNRLYWYRQTLGQGPEFLTYFQNEAQLEKSRLLSDRFSAERPKGSFSTLEIQRTEQGDSAMYLCASSPPIDRGLYNEQFFGPGTRLTVL.

This sequence joins TRBV25-1 and TRBJ1-1; no clear D gene. Deletions cut 0 bases from V and 10 bases from J, with 6 bases between. This CDR3 contains 11 residues. Germline V lookup: CDR1 MGHDK, CDR2 SYGVNS. The CDR3 loop is CASSEYTRAFF. In DNA form, the CDR3 reads TGTGCCAGCAGTGAATATACTCGAGCTTTCTTT.

The chain couples TRBV15 to TRBJ2-7, with TRBD1 identical over 10 bases. Trimming cost V 0 bases and J 7 bases; bases outside gene matches: 9. Germline V gene data show CDR1 as LNHNV and CDR2 as YYDKDF (reference sequence). The CDR3 runs to 16 residues. This chain's CDR3 is CATSRDPGQGRLEQYF. CDR3 coding DNA: TGTGCCACCAGCAGAGACCCGGGACAGGGGCGTTTGGAGCAGTACTTC.

The rearrangement links TRBV19 to TRBJ2-5; TRBD1 is a possible D gene (6 bases). CDR3 length: 14 amino acids. Germline lookup yields CDR1 LNHDA and CDR2 SQIVND (reference sequence). V was pared by 6 bases and J by 4 bases, with 15 bases between. CDR3 protein: CASRSSSRGETQYF. The CDR3 bases are TGTGCCAGTAGGTCATCGAGCAGGGGAGAGACCCAGTACTTC.

The chain combines TRBV6-5 with TRBJ2-2; TRBD1 aligns across 9 bases. The trim removed 7 bases at V and 7 bases at J, leaving 10 bases unmatched. CDR3 length: 15 amino acids. Germline V lookup: CDR1 MNHEY, CDR2 SVGAGI. CDR3 DNA: TGTGCCAGCACCAACAACAGGGGGCTTGGCGGGGAGCTGTTTTTT. This sequence encodes CASTNNRGLGGELFF.

The V gene is TRBV5-6, the J gene TRBJ1-1; D remains ambiguous. Looked up from germline, CDR1 is SGHDT and CDR2 is YYEEEE. Between the trimmed V and J ends, which lost 4 bases and 11 bases, there was a span of 18 bases. The CDR3 loop spans 13 amino acids. Here the CDR3 DNA reads TGTGCCAGCAGCCGCTTGGCTGGCTTTGTCGCTTTCTTT. Residues: CASSRLAGFVAFF.

The genes are TRBV14 and TRBJ2-5; the match to TRBD1 covers 8 bases. Gene TRBJ2-7 matches the end of the DNA better, so the J call may be wrong. The germline gives CDR1 SGHDN, CDR2 FVKESK. CDR3 length: 14 amino acids. CDR3 sequence reads: CASSQPDRVFEQYF. The CDR3 bases are TGTGCCAGCAGCCAACCGGACAGGGTTTTCGAGCAGTACTTC.

The genes are TRBV19 and TRBJ1-1; no clear D. V gave up 3 bases and J gave up 8 bases, with 13 bases separating them. The CDR3 loop spans 13 amino acids. Germline V gives CDR1 LNHDA, CDR2 SQIVND (reference sequence). The CDR3 DNA reads TGTGCCAGTAGTATGGTGGTGGGCGGGGAAGCTTTCTTT. Translating gives CASSMVVGGEAFF.

The chain recombines TRBV4-1 with TRBJ2-1; 9 nucleotides line up with TRBD2. From germline, CDR1 is MGHRA and CDR2 YSYEKL. J was trimmed by 7 bases and V by 4 bases; bases with no gene match: 2. The CDR3 length is 13 residues. CDR3 nucleotide sequence: TGCGCCAGCAGCCGCGGGGGGGTTAATGAGCAGTTCTTC. This encodes CASSRGGVNEQFF.

A remark on this clone: The sample carries other DNA sequences with the same CDR3. The chain combines TRBV9 with TRBJ2-5; D might be TRBD2 (6 bases). The CDR3 has 14 residues. From germline, CDR1 is SGDLS and CDR2 YYNGEE. With 0 bases removed from V and 4 bases from J, the gap between germline ends came to 10 bases. The CDR3: CASSVGGGSETQYF. In DNA, the CDR3 is TGTGCCAGCAGCGTAGGTGGGGGGTCAGAGACCCAGTACTTC. Supplemented by reference TRBV9 and TRBJ2-5, the full variable domain reads DSGVTQTPKHLITATGQRVTLRCSPRSGDLSVYWYQQSLDQGLQFLIQYYNGEERAKGNILERFSAQQFPDLHSELNLSSLELGDSALYFCASSVGGGSETQYFGPGTRLLVL.